One T cell receptor (beta chain) is described in this entry. This sample was taken from a study of T-cell memory formation after mild COVID-19. TCRdb passed the 5' RACE reads through MiXCR, listing each CDR3 protein once. The data show around 300,000 distinct CDR3 sequences, around 15% seen once. CDR1 is SGDLS and CDR2 is YYNGEE in the germline V gene. Trimming left V 0 bases short and J 5 bases short, with 14 bases between. This CDR3 region has 15 residues. This TCR derives from a young man who had mild COVID-19 (a few samples of this study predate the infection). Cell type and time point are not known. The sample was PBMCs or a T cell subset sorted from them (not recorded which). This rearrangement joins TRBV9 to TRBJ1-1; D remains unclear. The CDR3 DNA sequence: TGTGCCAGCAGCGTAGTGGGAAAGACGGGGACTGAAGCTTTCTTT. Protein sequence: CASSVVGKTGTEAFF.